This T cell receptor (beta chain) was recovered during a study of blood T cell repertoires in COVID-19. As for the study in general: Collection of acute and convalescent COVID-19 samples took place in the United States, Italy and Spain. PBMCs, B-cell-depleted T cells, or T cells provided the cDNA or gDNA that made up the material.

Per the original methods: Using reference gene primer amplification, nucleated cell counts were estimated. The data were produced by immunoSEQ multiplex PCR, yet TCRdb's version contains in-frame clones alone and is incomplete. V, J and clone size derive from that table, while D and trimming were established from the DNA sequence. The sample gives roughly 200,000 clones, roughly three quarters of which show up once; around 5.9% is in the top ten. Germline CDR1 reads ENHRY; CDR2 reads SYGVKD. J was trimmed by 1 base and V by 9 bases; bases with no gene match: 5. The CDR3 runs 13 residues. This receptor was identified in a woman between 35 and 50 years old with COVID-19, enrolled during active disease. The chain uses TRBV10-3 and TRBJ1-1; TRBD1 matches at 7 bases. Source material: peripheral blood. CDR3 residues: CAIRGQRNTEAFF. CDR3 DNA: TGTGCCATTAGGGGACAGAGGAACACTGAAGCTTTCTTT.